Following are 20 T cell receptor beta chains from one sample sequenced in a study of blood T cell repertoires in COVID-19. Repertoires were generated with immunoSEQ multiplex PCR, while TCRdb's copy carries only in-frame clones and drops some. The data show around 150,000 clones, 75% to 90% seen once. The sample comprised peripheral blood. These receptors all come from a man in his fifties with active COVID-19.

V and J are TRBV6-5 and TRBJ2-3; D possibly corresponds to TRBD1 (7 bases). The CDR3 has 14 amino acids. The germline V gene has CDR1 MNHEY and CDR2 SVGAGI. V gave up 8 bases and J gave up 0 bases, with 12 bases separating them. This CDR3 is CASWRGPSTDTQYF. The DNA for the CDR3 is TGTGCCAGCTGGAGGGGGCCGAGCACAGATACGCAGTATTTT.

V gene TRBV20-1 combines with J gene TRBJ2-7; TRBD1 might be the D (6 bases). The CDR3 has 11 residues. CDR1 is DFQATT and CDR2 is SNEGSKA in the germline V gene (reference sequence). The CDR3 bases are TGCAGCGGGACATCAGACTACGAGCAGTACTTC. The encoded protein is CSGTSDYEQYF.

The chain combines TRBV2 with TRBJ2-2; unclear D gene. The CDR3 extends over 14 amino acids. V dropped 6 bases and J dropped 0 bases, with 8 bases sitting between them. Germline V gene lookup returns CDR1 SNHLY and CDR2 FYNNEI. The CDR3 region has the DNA TGTGCCAGCAGGAGTATCGCGAACACCGGGGAGCTGTTTTTT. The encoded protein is CASRSIANTGELFF.

CDR3 sequence: CATSVTVWKETQYF. DNA of the CDR3: TGTGCCACCAGTGTTACAGTGTGGAAGGAGACCCAGTACTTC. This sequence joins TRBV24-1 and TRBJ2-5, with D unresolved. The CDR3 is made up of 14 amino acids. Germline assignment: CDR1 KGHDR and CDR2 SFDVKD. The germline V and J ends were trimmed by 5 bases and 5 bases, with 14 bases remaining between them.

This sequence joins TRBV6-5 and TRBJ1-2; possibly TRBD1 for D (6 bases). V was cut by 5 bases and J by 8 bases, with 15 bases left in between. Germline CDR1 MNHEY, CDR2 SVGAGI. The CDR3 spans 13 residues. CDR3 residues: CASSPNPDRGYTF. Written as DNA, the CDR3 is TGTGCCAGCAGTCCAAATCCCGACAGGGGCTACACCTTC.

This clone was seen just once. The CDR3 DNA reads TGTGCCAGCAGCCGCAGGGCTACTATGAACACTGAAGCTTTCTTT. It specifies CASSRRATMNTEAFF. The chain joins TRBV3-1 (or the pseudogene TRBV3-2) to TRBJ1-1, with a weak D call TRBD1 (5 bases). The V gene's germline CDR1 is LGHDT and CDR2 YNNKEL (reference sequence). The CDR3 is 15 amino acids. V lost 4 bases to trimming and J lost 0 bases, with 12 bases between them.

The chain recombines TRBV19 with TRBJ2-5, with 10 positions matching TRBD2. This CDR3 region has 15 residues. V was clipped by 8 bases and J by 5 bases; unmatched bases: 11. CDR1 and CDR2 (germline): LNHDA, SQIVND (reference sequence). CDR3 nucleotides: TGTGCCAGTGCCCCCCGGGCTAGCGGGGGTGAGACCCAGTACTTC. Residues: CASAPRASGGETQYF.

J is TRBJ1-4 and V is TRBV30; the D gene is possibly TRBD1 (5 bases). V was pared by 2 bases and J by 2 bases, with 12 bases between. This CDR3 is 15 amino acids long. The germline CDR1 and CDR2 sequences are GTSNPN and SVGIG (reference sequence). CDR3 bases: TGTGCCTGGAGTCCCCAGGGTACCACTAATGAAAAACTGTTTTTT. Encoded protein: CAWSPQGTTNEKLFF.

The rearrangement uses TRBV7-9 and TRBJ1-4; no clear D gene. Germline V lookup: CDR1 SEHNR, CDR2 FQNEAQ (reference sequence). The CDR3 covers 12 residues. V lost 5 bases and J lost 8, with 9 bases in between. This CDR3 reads CASSPDGEKLFF. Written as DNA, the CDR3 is TGTGCCAGCAGCCCCGACGGGGAAAAACTGTTTTTT.

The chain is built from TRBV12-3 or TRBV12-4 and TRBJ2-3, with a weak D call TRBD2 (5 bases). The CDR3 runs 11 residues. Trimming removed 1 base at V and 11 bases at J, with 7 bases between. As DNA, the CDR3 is TGTGCCAGCAGTTTAGGCGGAGGGCAGTATTTT. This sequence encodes CASSLGGGQYF.

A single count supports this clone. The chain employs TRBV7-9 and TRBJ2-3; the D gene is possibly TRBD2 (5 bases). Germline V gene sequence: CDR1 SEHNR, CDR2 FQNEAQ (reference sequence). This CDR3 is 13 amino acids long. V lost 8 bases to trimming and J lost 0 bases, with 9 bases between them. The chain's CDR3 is CASDGDSTDTQYF. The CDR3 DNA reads TGTGCCAGCGACGGGGATAGCACAGATACGCAGTATTTT. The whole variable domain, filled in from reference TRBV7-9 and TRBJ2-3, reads DTGVSQNPRHKITKRGQNVTFRCDPISEHNRLYWYRQTLGQGPEFLTYFQNEAQLEKSRLLSDRFSAERPKGSFSTLEIQRTEQGDSAMYLCASDGDSTDTQYFGPGTRLTVL.

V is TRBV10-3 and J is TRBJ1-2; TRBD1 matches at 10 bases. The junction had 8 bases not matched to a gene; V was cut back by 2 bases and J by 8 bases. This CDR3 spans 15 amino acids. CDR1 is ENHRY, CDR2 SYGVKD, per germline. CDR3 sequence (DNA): TGTGCCATCAGTGAGGCGGGGACAGGGGAGAAAGGCTACACCTTC. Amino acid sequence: CAISEAGTGEKGYTF.

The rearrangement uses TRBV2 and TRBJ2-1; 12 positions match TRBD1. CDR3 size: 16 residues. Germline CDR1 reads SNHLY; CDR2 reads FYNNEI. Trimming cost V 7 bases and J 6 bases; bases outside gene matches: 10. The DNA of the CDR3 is TGTGCCAGCATTAGCCGGGACAGGGGGCTTTTCAATGAGCAGTTCTTC. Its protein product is CASISRDRGLFNEQFF.

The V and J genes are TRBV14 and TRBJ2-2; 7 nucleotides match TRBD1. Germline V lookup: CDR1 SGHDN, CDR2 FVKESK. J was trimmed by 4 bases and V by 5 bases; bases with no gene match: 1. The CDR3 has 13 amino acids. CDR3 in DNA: TGTGCCAGCAGCGGACAGGCCACCGGGGAGCTGTTTTTT. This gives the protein CASSGQATGELFF.

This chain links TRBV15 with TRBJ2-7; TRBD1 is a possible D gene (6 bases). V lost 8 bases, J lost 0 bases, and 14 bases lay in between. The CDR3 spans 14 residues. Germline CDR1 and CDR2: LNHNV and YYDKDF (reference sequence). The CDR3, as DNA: TGTGCCACCCGTCCTACAGGGAGCTCCTACGAGCAGTACTTC. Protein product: CATRPTGSSYEQYF.

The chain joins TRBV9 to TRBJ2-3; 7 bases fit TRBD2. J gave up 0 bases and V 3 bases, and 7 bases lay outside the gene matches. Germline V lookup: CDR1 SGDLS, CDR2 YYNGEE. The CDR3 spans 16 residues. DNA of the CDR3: TGTGCCAGCAGCGGGGGAGGGCGAACTAGCACAGATACGCAGTATTTT. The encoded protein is CASSGGGRTSTDTQYF.

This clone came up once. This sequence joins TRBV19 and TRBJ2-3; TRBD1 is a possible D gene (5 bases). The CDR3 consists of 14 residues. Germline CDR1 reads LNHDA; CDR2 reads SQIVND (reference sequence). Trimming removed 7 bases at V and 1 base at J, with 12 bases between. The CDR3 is CASTPGRGTDTQYF. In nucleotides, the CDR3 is TGTGCCAGTACCCCGGGCAGGGGCACAGATACGCAGTATTTT.

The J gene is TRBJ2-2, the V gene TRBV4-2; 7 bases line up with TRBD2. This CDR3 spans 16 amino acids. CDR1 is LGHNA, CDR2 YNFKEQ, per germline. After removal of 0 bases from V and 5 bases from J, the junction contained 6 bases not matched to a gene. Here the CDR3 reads CASSQDPAGRTGELFF. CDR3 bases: TGTGCCAGCAGCCAAGACCCAGCGGGGAGAACCGGGGAGCTGTTTTTT.

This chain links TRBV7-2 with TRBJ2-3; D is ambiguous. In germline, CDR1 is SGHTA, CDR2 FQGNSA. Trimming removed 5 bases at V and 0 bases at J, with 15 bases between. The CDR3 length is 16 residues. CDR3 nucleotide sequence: TGTGCCAGCAGCAACCCGACGAAGACTAGCACAGATACGCAGTATTTT. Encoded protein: CASSNPTKTSTDTQYF.

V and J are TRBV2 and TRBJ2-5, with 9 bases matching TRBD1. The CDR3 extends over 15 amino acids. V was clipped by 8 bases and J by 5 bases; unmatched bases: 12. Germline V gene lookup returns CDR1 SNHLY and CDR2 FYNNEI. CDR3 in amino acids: CASDSPGQGGETQYF. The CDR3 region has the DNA TGTGCCAGCGACTCCCCGGGACAGGGAGGGGAGACCCAGTACTTC.